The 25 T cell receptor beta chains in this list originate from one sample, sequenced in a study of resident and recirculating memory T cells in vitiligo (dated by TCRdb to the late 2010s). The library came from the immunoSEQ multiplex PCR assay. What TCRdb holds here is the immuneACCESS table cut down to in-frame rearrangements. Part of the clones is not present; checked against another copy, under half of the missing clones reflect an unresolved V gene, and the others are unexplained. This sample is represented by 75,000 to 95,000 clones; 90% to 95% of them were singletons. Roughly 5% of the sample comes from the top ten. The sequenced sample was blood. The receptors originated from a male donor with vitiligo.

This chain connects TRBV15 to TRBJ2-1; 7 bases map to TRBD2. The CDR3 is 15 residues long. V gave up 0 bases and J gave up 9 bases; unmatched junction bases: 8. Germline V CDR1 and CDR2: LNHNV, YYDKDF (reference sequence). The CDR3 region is CATSRDWEGLGEQFF. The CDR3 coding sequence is TGTGCCACCAGCAGAGATTGGGAGGGTTTGGGTGAGCAGTTCTTC.

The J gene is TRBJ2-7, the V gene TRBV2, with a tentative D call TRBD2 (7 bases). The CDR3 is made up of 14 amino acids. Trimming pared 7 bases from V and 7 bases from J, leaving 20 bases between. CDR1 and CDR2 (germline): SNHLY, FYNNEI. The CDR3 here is CASTEGGGSREQYF. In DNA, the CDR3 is TGTGCCAGCACCGAGGGAGGGGGGTCTAGGGAGCAGTACTTC.

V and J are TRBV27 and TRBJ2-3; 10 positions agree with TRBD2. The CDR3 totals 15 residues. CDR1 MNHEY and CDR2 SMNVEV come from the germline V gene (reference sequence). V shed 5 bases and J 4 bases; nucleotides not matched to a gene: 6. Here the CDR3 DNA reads TGTGCCAGCAGTCTTAGCGGGAGGAGGCCAGATACGCAGTATTTT. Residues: CASSLSGRRPDTQYF.

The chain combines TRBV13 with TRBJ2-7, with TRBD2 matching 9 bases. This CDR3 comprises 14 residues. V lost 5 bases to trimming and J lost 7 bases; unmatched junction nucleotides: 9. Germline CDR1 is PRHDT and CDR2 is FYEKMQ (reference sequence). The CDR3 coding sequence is TGTGCCAGCAGCGTACTAGCGGGCGCCGGGGAGCAGTACTTC. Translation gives CASSVLAGAGEQYF.

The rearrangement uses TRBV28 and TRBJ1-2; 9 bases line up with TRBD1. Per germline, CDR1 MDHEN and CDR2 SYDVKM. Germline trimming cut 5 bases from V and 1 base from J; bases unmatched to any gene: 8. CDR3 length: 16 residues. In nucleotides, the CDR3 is TGTGCCAGCAGTACAGGGGGCTTTGAACTTAACTATGGCTACACCTTC. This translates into CASSTGGFELNYGYTF.

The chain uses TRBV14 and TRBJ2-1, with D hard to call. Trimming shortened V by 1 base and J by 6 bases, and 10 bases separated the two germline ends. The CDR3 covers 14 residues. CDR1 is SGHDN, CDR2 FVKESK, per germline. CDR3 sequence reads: CASSQGIPGNEQFF. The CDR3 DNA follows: TGTGCCAGCAGCCAAGGAATCCCCGGCAATGAGCAGTTCTTC.

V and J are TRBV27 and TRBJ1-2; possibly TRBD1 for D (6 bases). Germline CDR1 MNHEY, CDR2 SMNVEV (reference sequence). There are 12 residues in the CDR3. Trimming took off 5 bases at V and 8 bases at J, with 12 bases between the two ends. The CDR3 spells CASSTGPDGYTF. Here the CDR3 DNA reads TGTGCCAGCAGTACAGGGCCGGACGGCTACACCTTC.

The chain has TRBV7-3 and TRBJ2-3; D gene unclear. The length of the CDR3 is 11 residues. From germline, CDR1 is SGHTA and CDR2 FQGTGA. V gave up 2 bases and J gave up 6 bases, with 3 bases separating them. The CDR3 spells CASSLSDTQYF. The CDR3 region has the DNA TGTGCCAGCAGCTTATCGGATACGCAGTATTTT.

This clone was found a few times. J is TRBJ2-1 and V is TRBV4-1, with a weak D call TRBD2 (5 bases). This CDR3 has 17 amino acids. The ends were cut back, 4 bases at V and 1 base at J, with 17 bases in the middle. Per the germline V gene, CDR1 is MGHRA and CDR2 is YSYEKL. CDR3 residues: CASSPLGESASYNEQFF. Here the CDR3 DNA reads TGCGCCAGCAGCCCCCTCGGGGAGAGTGCGTCCTACAATGAGCAGTTCTTC.

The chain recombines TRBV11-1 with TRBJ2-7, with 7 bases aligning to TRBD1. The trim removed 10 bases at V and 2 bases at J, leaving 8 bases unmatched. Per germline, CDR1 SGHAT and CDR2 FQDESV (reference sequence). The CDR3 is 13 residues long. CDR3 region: CATSRDSPYEQYF. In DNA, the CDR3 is TGTGCCACCTCCCGGGACAGTCCCTACGAGCAGTACTTC. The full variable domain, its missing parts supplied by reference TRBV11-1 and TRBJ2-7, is EAEVAQSPRYKITEKSQAVAFWCDPISGHATLYWYRQILGQGPELLVQFQDESVVDDSQLPKDRFSAERLKGVDSTLKIQPAELGDSAMYLCATSRDSPYEQYFGPGTRLTVT.

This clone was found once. This CDR3 reads CASGSGTRSYNEQFF. The CDR3 DNA is TGTGCTAGTGGTTCCGGGACTCGCAGCTACAATGAGCAGTTCTTC. The genes are TRBV12-5 and TRBJ2-1; maybe TRBD2 (6 bases). This CDR3 is built from 15 residues. V was pared by 4 bases and J by 3 bases, with 13 bases between. Looked up from germline, CDR1 is LGHNT and CDR2 is FRNRAP. The full variable domain, in which reference TRBV12-5 and TRBJ2-1 provide the parts outside the CDR3, is DARVTQTPRHKVTEMGQEVTMRCQPILGHNTVFWYRQTMMQGLELLAYFRNRAPLDDSGMPKDRFSAEMPDATLATLKIQPSEPRDSAVYFCASGSGTRSYNEQFFGPGTRLTVL.

The CDR3 sequence: CASSIQQGSYNEQFF. For the CDR3, the DNA is TGTGCCAGTAGTATACAGCAGGGCTCCTACAATGAGCAGTTCTTC. The gene calls are TRBV19 and TRBJ2-1; perhaps TRBD1 as D (5 bases). V was shortened by 2 bases and J by 0 bases, with 8 bases between the two germline ends. The V gene's germline CDR1 is LNHDA and CDR2 SQIVND (reference sequence). The CDR3 is 15 residues long.

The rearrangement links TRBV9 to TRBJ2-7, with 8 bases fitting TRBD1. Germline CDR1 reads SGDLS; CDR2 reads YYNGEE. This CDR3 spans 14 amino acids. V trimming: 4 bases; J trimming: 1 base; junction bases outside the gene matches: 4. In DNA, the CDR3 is TGTGCCAGCAGCACCGGACAGGGTTCCTACGAGCAGTACTTC. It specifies CASSTGQGSYEQYF.

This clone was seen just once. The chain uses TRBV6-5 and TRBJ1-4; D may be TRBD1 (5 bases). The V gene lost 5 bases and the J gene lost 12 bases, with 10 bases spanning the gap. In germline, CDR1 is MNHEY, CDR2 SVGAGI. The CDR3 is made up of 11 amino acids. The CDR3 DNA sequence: TGTGCCAGCAGTCCGGGAGGGGAACTGTTTTTT. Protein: CASSPGGELFF.

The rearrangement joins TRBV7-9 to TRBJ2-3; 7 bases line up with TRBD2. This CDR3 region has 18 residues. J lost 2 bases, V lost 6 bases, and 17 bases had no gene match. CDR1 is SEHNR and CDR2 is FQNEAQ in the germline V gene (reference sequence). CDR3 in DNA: TGTGCCAGCAGATCGCCGGGACTACCCCATTTGTCCACAGATACGCAGTATTTT. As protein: CASRSPGLPHLSTDTQYF.

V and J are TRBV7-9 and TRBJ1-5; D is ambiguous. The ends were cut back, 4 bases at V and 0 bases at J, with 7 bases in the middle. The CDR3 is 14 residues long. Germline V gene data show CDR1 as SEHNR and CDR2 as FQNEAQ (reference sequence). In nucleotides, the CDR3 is TGTGCCAGCAGCTCAGAATATAGCAATCAGCCCCAGCATTTT. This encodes CASSSEYSNQPQHF. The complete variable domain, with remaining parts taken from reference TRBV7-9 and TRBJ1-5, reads DTGVSQNPRHKITKRGQNVTFRCDPISEHNRLYWYRQTLGQGPEFLTYFQNEAQLEKSRLLSDRFSAERPKGSFSTLEIQRTEQGDSAMYLCASSSEYSNQPQHFGDGTRLSIL.

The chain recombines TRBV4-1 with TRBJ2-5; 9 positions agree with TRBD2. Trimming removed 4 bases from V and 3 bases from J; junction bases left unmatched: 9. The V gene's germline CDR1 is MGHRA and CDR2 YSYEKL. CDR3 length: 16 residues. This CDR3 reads CASSLIGLAGKETQYF. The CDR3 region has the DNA TGCGCCAGCAGCCTTATAGGCCTAGCGGGGAAAGAGACCCAGTACTTC.

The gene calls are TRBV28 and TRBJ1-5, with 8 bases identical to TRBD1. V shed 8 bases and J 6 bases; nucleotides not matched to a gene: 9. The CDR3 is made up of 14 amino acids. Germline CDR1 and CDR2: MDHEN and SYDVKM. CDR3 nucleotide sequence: TGTGCCAGCGTTCAGGGGGCCATTGGTCAGCCCCAGCATTTT. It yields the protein CASVQGAIGQPQHF.

Here the CDR3 DNA reads TGCGCCAGCAGCTTGGCCGGAGGGCACTCCTACGAGCAGTACTTC. Protein product: CASSLAGGHSYEQYF. V usage is TRBV5-1 and J usage is TRBJ2-7; the D gene is possibly TRBD2 (6 bases). Germline CDR1 reads SGHRS; CDR2 reads YFSETQ. This CDR3 region has 15 residues. The V end was cut by 0 bases, the J end by 0 bases, with 10 bases between.

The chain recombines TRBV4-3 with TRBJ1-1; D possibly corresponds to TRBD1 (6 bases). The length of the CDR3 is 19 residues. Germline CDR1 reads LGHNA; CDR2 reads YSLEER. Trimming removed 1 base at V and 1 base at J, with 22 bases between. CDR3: CASSQAPTGRRKWNTEAFF. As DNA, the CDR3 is TGCGCCAGCAGCCAAGCCCCAACAGGGAGACGTAAATGGAACACTGAAGCTTTCTTT.

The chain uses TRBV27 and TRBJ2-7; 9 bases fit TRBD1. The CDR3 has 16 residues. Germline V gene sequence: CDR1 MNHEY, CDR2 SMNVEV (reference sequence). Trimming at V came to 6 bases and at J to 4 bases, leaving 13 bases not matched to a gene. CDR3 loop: CASRDSGTGSWYEQYF. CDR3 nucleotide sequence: TGTGCCAGCAGAGACTCCGGGACAGGGAGTTGGTACGAGCAGTACTTC.

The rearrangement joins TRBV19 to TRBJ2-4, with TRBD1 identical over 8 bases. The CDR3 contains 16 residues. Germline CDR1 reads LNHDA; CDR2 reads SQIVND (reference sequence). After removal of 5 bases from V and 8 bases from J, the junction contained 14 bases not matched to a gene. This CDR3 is CASSSRTGWGKDIQYF. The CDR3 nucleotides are TGTGCCAGTAGTTCTCGGACAGGGTGGGGTAAGGACATTCAGTACTTC.

CDR3 DNA: TGTGCCAGCAGTGACTCAGCGGGAGCTACAGATACGCAGTATTTT. This translates into CASSDSAGATDTQYF. This chain links TRBV6-4 with TRBJ2-3, with TRBD2 identical over 8 bases. The CDR3 is 15 residues long. Germline CDR1 and CDR2: MRHNA and SNTAGT. The trim removed 0 bases at V and 3 bases at J, leaving 2 bases unmatched.

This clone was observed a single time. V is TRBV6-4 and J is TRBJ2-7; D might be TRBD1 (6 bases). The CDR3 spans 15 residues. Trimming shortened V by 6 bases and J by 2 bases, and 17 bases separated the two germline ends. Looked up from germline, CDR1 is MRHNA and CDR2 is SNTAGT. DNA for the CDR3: TGTGCCAGCAGGTACGACAGGTCACTACCCTACGAGCAGTACTTC. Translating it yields CASRYDRSLPYEQYF.

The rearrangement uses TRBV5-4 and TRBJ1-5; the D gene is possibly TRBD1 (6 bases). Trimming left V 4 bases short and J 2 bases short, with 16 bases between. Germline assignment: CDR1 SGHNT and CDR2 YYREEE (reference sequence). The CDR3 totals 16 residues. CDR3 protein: CASSKKVGAGNQPQHF. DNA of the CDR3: TGTGCCAGCAGCAAAAAGGTGGGGGCGGGCAATCAGCCCCAGCATTTT. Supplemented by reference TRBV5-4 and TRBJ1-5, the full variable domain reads ETGVTQSPTHLIKTRGQQVTLRCSSQSGHNTVSWYQQALGQGPQFIFQYYREEENGRGNFPPRFSGLQFPNYSSELNVNALELDDSALYLCASSKKVGAGNQPQHFGDGTRLSIL.